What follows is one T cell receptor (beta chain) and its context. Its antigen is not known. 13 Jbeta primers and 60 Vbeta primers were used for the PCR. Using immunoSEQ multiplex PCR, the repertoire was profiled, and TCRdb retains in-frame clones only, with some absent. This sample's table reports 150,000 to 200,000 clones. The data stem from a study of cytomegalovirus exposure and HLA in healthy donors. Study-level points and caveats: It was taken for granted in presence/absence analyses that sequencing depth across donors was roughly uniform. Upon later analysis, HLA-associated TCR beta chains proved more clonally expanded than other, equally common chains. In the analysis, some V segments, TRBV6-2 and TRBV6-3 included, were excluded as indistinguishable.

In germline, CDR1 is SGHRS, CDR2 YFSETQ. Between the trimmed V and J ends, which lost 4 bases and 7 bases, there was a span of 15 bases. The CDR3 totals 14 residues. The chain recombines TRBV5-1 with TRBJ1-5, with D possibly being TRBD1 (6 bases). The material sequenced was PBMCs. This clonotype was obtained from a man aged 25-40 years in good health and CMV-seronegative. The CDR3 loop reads CASSQGIGEQPQHF. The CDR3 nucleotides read TGCGCCAGCAGCCAGGGGATTGGTGAACAGCCCCAGCATTTT.